This T cell receptor beta chain was profiled in a study of T cell responses to AZD1222 COVID-19 vaccine. Study-level results: The breadth and depth of Spike-specific TCRs increased once two AZD1222 doses had been given. The number of AZD1222 recipients seropositive at baseline was only 5 to 7. Spike regions recognized by vaccine-associated CD4 TCRs spanned the protein, led by 160-218 and 743-854. A reported finding is that nearly half of spike-specific TCRs target unmutated variant regions.

Profiling relied on immunoSEQ multiplex PCR, and the TCRdb table lists in-frame clones only, not all of them. The table has about 160,000 clones, roughly 94% seen once. Germline CDR1 is SGDLS and CDR2 is YYNGEE. The V and J ends lost 3 bases and 6 bases respectively, with 18 bases between them. CDR3 length: 16 amino acids. As to this clone: The antigen is not known.

The chain couples TRBV9 to TRBJ2-2, with a weak D call TRBD2 (7 bases). The receptor was derived from an adult who received the AZD1222 COVID-19 vaccine. The specimen was peripheral blood, collected 28 days after the second AZD1222 dose. The chain's CDR3 is CASSAKTGGRSGELFF. CDR3 sequence (DNA): TGTGCCAGCAGCGCAAAGACGGGGGGCCGGTCCGGGGAGCTGTTTTTT.